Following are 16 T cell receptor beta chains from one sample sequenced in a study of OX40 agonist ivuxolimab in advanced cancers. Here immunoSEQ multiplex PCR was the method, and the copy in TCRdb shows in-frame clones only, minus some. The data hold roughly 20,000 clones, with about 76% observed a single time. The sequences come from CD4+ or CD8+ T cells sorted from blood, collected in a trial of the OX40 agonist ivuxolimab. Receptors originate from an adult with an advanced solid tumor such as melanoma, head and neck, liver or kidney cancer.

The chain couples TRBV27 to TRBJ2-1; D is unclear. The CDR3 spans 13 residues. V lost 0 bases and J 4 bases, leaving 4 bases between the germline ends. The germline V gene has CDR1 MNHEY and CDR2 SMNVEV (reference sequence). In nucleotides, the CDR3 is TGTGCCAGCAGTTTATCCCAATACAATGAGCAGTTCTTC. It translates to CASSLSQYNEQFF.

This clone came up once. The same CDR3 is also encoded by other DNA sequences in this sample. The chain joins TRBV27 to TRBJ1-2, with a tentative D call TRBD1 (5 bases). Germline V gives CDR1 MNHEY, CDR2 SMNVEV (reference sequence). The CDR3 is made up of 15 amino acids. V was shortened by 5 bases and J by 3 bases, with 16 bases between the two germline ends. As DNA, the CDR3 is TGTGCCAGCAGTCCGGGGCAGGGAGGCGACTATGGCTACACCTTC. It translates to CASSPGQGGDYGYTF.

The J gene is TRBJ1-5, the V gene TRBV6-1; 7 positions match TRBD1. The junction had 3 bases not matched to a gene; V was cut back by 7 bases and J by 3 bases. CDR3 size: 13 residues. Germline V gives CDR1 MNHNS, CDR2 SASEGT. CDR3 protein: CASTGTDNQPQHF. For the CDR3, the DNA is TGTGCCAGCACGGGGACAGACAATCAGCCCCAGCATTTT.

CDR3 protein: CASSWEGGGTYEQYF. For the CDR3, the DNA is TGTGCCAGCTCCTGGGAGGGCGGGGGAACCTACGAGCAGTACTTC. V gene TRBV2 combines with J gene TRBJ2-7; 7 nucleotides match TRBD2. CDR3 length: 15 residues. The germline gives CDR1 SNHLY, CDR2 FYNNEI. V lost 8 bases and J lost 2; bases outside the gene matches: 12. Complete variable domain (other parts from reference TRBV2 and TRBJ2-7): EPEVTQTPSHQVTQMGQEVILRCVPISNHLYFYWYRQILGQKVEFLVSFYNNEISEKSEIFDDQFSVERPDGSNFTLKIRSTKLEDSAMYFCASSWEGGGTYEQYFGPGTRLTVT.

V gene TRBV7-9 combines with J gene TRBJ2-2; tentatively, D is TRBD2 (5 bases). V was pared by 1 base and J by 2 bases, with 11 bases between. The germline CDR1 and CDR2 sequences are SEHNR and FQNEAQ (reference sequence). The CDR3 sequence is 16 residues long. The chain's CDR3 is CASSLVDGGNTGELFF. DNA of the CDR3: TGTGCCAGCAGCTTAGTCGACGGAGGAAACACCGGGGAGCTGTTTTTT.

In DNA form, the CDR3 reads TGTGCCAGCAGCTTTGGGGGGGGTTCCTACGAGCAGTACTTC. Translated, it gives CASSFGGGSYEQYF. The J gene is TRBJ2-7, the V gene TRBV7-8; the match to TRBD2 covers 7 bases. The junction had 3 bases not matched to a gene; V was cut back by 3 bases and J by 1 base. The germline V gene encodes CDR1 SGHVS and CDR2 FQNEAQ. The CDR3 runs to 14 residues.

CDR3 amino acids: CASGSLGRLPQETQYF. CDR3 in DNA: TGTGCTAGTGGTTCGCTAGGCAGGCTACCCCAAGAGACCCAGTACTTC. This chain connects TRBV12-5 to TRBJ2-5; D call uncertain. V was shortened by 4 bases and J by 1 base, with 16 bases between the two germline ends. The CDR3 has 16 amino acids. Germline loops: CDR1 LGHNT, CDR2 FRNRAP.

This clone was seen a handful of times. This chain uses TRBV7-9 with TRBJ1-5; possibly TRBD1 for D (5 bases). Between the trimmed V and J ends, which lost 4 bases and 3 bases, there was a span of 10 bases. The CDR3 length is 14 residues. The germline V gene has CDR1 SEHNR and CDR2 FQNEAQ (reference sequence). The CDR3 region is CASSSVGANQPQHF. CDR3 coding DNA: TGTGCCAGCAGCTCAGTCGGGGCCAATCAGCCCCAGCATTTT.

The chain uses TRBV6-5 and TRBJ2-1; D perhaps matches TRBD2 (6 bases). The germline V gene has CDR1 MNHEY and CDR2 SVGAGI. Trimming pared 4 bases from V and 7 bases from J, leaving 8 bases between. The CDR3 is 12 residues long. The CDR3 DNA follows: TGTGCCAGCAGTTGGGACTCTAATGAGCAGTTCTTC. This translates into CASSWDSNEQFF.

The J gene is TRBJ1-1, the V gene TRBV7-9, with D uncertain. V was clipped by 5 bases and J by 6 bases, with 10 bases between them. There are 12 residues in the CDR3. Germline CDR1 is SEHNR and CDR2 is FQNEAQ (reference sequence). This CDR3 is CASSPTGAEAFF. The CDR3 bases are TGTGCCAGCAGCCCCACCGGGGCTGAAGCTTTCTTT.

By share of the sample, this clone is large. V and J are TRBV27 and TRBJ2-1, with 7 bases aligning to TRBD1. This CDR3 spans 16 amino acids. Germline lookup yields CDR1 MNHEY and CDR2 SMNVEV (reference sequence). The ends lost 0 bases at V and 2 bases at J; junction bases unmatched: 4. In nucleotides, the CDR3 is TGTGCCAGCAGTTTATCAAGGGACAGCACCTACAATGAGCAGTTCTTC. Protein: CASSLSRDSTYNEQFF.

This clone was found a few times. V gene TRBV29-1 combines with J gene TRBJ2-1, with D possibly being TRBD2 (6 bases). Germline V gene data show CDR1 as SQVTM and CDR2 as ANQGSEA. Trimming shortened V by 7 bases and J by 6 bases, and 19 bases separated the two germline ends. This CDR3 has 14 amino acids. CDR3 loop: CSAVGRGEFNEQFF. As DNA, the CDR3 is TGCAGCGCCGTAGGGCGCGGGGAGTTCAATGAGCAGTTCTTC.

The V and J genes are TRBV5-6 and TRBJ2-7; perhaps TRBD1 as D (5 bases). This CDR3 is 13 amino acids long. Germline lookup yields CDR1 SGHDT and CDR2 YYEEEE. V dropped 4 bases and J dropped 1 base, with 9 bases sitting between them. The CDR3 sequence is CASSNGHSYEQYF. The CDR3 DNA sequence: TGTGCCAGCAGCAATGGACATTCCTACGAGCAGTACTTC.

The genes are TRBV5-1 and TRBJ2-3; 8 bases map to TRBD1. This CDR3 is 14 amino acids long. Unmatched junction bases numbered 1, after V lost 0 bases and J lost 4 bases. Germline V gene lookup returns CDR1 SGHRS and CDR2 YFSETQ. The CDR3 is CASSLETGADTQYF. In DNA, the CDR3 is TGCGCCAGCAGCTTGGAGACAGGGGCAGATACGCAGTATTTT.

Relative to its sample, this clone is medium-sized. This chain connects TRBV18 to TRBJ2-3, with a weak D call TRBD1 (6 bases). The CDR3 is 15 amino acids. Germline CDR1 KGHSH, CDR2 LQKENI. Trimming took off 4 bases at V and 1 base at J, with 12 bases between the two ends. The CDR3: CASSRTGSGTDTQYF. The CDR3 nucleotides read TGTGCCAGCTCACGCACAGGGTCGGGCACAGATACGCAGTATTTT.

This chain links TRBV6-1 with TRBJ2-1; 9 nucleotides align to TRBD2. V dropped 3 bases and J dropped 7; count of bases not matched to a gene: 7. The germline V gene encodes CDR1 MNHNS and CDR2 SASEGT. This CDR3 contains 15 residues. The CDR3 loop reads CASSEASGEINEQFF. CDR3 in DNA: TGTGCCAGCAGTGAGGCTAGCGGGGAAATAAATGAGCAGTTCTTC.